Below, 25 T cell receptor beta chains from the same sample are listed, as sequenced in a study of blood T cell repertoires in COVID-19 (dated by TCRdb to about 2020). The method behind the library was the immunoSEQ multiplex PCR assay. Sourced from immuneACCESS, this table was stored by TCRdb with only in-frame sequences that have V and J called. A share of the clones is absent; for the studies checked, an unresolved V gene accounts for under half, and the remainder has no known explanation. The sample data list approximately 180,000 clones, and 88% of these were observed just once. The ten most abundant clones make up roughly 5.6% of the sample. Input material: peripheral blood. The receptor source for this set is a man aged 35 to 55 with active or convalescent COVID-19.

The chain has TRBV28 and TRBJ2-7, with TRBD1 matching 7 bases. CDR1 is MDHEN and CDR2 is SYDVKM in the germline V gene. With V trimmed by 9 bases and J by 3 bases, 5 bases remained unmatched. There are 12 residues in the CDR3. CDR3 DNA sequence: TGTGCCAGTTGGGACAGAAACTACGAGCAGTACTTC. Its protein is CASWDRNYEQYF. Filled out from reference TRBV28 and TRBJ2-7, the complete variable domain reads DVKVTQSSRYLVKRTGEKVFLECVQDMDHENMFWYRQDPGLGLRLIYFSYDVKMKEKGDIPEGYSVSREKKERFSLILESASTNQTSMYLCASWDRNYEQYFGPGTRLTVT.

The CDR3 sequence: CASSADVSSRQGETQYF. The CDR3, as DNA: TGCGCCAGCAGCGCGGATGTTAGCAGTAGGCAGGGGGAGACCCAGTACTTC. V and J are TRBV5-1 and TRBJ2-5, with TRBD1 as a possible D gene (6 bases). The V gene lost 4 bases and the J gene lost 5 bases, with 24 bases spanning the gap. Germline values: CDR1 SGHRS, CDR2 YFSETQ. The CDR3 covers 17 residues. The full variable domain, rest sourced from reference TRBV5-1 and TRBJ2-5, is KAGVTQTPRYLIKTRGQQVTLSCSPISGHRSVSWYQQTPGQGLQFLFEYFSETQRNKGNFPGRFSGRQFSNSRSEMNVSTLELGDSALYLCASSADVSSRQGETQYFGPGTRLLVL.

In this sample, this clone turned up a few times. The chain is built from TRBV29-1 and TRBJ1-2; TRBD1 matches at 8 bases. The ends lost 3 bases at V and 5 bases at J; junction bases unmatched: 8. The CDR3 spans 14 residues. CDR1 is SQVTM, CDR2 ANQGSEA, per germline. CDR3 bases: TGCAGCGTTGATACCGCAGGGGGCGGGTATGGCTACACCTTC. This translates into CSVDTAGGGYGYTF. Filled out from reference TRBV29-1 and TRBJ1-2, the complete variable domain reads SAVISQKPSRDICQRGTSLTIQCQVDSQVTMMFWYRQQPGQSLTLIATANQGSEATYESGFVIDKFPISRPNLTFSTLTVSNMSPEDSSIYLCSVDTAGGGYGYTFGSGTRLTVV.

CDR3 DNA sequence: TGTGCCAGCTCAAACAGCTTGAACACTGAAGCTTTCTTT. The encoded protein is CASSNSLNTEAFF. The chain joins TRBV18 to TRBJ1-1; D uncertain. CDR1 and CDR2 (germline): KGHSH, LQKENI. The CDR3 contains 13 residues. V gave up 5 bases and J gave up 0 bases, with 7 bases separating them.

J is TRBJ1-1 and V is TRBV7-3; perhaps TRBD1 as D (6 bases). Germline V gives CDR1 SGHTA, CDR2 FQGTGA. Trimming stripped 4 bases from V and 5 bases from J, with 14 bases between. The CDR3 loop spans 14 amino acids. CDR3 in amino acids: CASSSQGGGTEAFF. In nucleotides, the CDR3 is TGTGCCAGCAGCTCACAGGGCGGAGGAACTGAAGCTTTCTTT.

This clone occurred a few times. This chain links TRBV7-9 with TRBJ2-7, with 9 positions matching TRBD2. This CDR3 is built from 14 residues. Germline-derived CDR1 and CDR2 are SEHNR and FQNEAQ (reference sequence). Germline trimming cut 1 base from V and 7 bases from J; bases unmatched to any gene: 5. This CDR3 is CASSLVGLAGEQYF. CDR3 in DNA: TGTGCCAGCAGCTTAGTGGGACTAGCTGGAGAGCAGTACTTC.

The chain has TRBV5-1 and TRBJ1-6; TRBD1 might be the D (5 bases). This CDR3 has 15 residues. Germline CDR1 SGHRS, CDR2 YFSETQ. Between the trimmed V and J ends, which lost 3 bases and 10 bases, there was a span of 17 bases. The CDR3 nucleotides read TGCGCCAGCAGCTCCGCCGACGGGGGAGGCTCACCCCTCCACTTT. This sequence encodes CASSSADGGGSPLHF.

The gene calls are TRBV18 and TRBJ2-1, with 11 bases that match TRBD2. Germline assignment: CDR1 KGHSH and CDR2 LQKENI. The CDR3 is 15 residues long. With V trimmed by 6 bases and J by 7 bases, 8 bases remained unmatched. The CDR3 sequence is CASSQLAGEGNEQFF. DNA for the CDR3: TGTGCCAGCTCGCAACTAGCGGGAGAGGGGAATGAGCAGTTCTTC.

This chain uses TRBV14 with TRBJ1-1, with 9 bases lining up with TRBD1. CDR1 and CDR2 (germline): SGHDN, FVKESK. The J segment lost 3 bases and the V segment lost 3 bases, leaving 2 bases of the junction unmatched. The CDR3 runs 14 residues. The CDR3 loop is CASSQDRGYTEAFF. DNA for the CDR3: TGTGCCAGCAGCCAGGACAGGGGCTACACTGAAGCTTTCTTT.

About this clone itself: The sample carries other DNA sequences with the same CDR3. This chain uses TRBV5-1 with TRBJ2-3; the D gene is possibly TRBD2 (6 bases). The V gene lost 0 bases and the J gene lost 0 bases, with 8 bases spanning the gap. This CDR3 comprises 15 residues. Per germline, CDR1 SGHRS and CDR2 YFSETQ. The CDR3 DNA is TGCGCCAGCAGCTTGGATGGGGGGAGCACAGATACGCAGTATTTT. It translates to CASSLDGGSTDTQYF. The full variable domain, with the rest looked up from reference TRBV5-1 and TRBJ2-3, is KAGVTQTPRYLIKTRGQQVTLSCSPISGHRSVSWYQQTPGQGLQFLFEYFSETQRNKGNFPGRFSGRQFSNSRSEMNVSTLELGDSALYLCASSLDGGSTDTQYFGPGTRLTVL.

In this sample, this clone turned up a few times. The V gene is TRBV5-1, the J gene TRBJ1-2; 9 bases are shared with TRBD1. The CDR3 totals 14 residues. Trimming removed 3 bases from V and 2 bases from J; junction bases left unmatched: 2. Per the germline V gene, CDR1 is SGHRS and CDR2 is YFSETQ. The CDR3 sequence is CASSSGTGNYGYTF. The CDR3 coding sequence is TGCGCCAGCAGCTCCGGGACAGGGAACTATGGCTACACCTTC.

V and J are TRBV7-2 and TRBJ1-3; D not resolved. V was trimmed by 6 bases and J by 2 bases, leaving 14 bases between them. Germline-derived CDR1 and CDR2 are SGHTA and FQGNSA. CDR3 length: 15 amino acids. CDR3 nucleotides: TGTGCCAGCAGGAATAGGAACTACCCTGGAAACACCATATATTTT. This codes for CASRNRNYPGNTIYF.

Note on this clone: Other nucleotide sequences from this sample produce the same CDR3. This chain links TRBV28 with TRBJ2-7; no clear D gene. Germline values: CDR1 MDHEN, CDR2 SYDVKM. This CDR3 has 12 residues. Trimming removed 3 bases at V and 1 base at J, with 4 bases between. DNA of the CDR3: TGTGCCAGCAGTTTCGGGTCCTACGAGCAGTACTTC. It is translated as CASSFGSYEQYF.

V and J are TRBV2 and TRBJ2-1; D is perhaps TRBD2 (5 bases). The CDR3 length is 13 residues. Trimming left V 10 bases short and J 10 bases short, with 20 bases between. The germline V gene has CDR1 SNHLY and CDR2 FYNNEI. The CDR3: CATRFGPSGEQFF. The CDR3 DNA is TGTGCCACCCGGTTCGGACCCTCGGGGGAGCAGTTCTTC.

V gene TRBV11-2 combines with J gene TRBJ1-4; 7 bases line up with TRBD1. CDR1 and CDR2 (germline): SGHAT, FQNNGV. This CDR3 contains 17 residues. V lost 3 bases and J lost 8; bases outside the gene matches: 15. CDR3 sequence: CASSFYRFAGQMEKLFF. The CDR3 coding sequence is TGTGCCAGCAGCTTTTATCGCTTCGCGGGACAGATGGAAAAACTGTTTTTT.

The rearrangement joins TRBV7-3 to TRBJ1-2, with TRBD1 matching 10 bases. Trimming cost V 5 bases and J 8 bases; bases outside gene matches: 8. This CDR3 contains 14 residues. Germline V gene lookup returns CDR1 SGHTA and CDR2 FQGTGA. In DNA, the CDR3 is TGTGCCAGCAGCCCTACCGGGACAGGGGCCGGCTACACCTTC. Translating gives CASSPTGTGAGYTF.

The rearrangement uses TRBV28 and TRBJ2-7, with D hard to call. The germline V and J ends were trimmed by 3 bases and 9 bases, with 12 bases remaining between them. In germline, CDR1 is MDHEN, CDR2 SYDVKM. CDR3 length: 12 residues. CDR3 sequence: CASSFSSPGQYF. DNA for the CDR3: TGTGCCAGCAGTTTCTCTAGTCCCGGGCAGTACTTC.

This clone was seen once. The CDR3 sequence: CASSPTLLTGTRTKRSYEQYF. The CDR3 DNA sequence: TGTGCCAGCAGTCCTACCTTACTCACCGGGACTAGGACGAAGAGATCCTACGAGCAGTACTTC. The gene calls are TRBV28 and TRBJ2-7, with 8 bases identical to TRBD2. The CDR3 consists of 21 residues. Germline V gene data show CDR1 as MDHEN and CDR2 as SYDVKM. V shed 5 bases and J 1 base; nucleotides not matched to a gene: 25.

The V and J genes are TRBV6-1 and TRBJ1-5; 7 bases line up with TRBD1. The CDR3 totals 15 residues. The V and J ends lost 2 bases and 6 bases, in that order; junction bases with no gene match: 7. Germline V lookup: CDR1 MNHNS, CDR2 SASEGT. The CDR3 nucleotides are TGTGCCAGCAGTGAATGGAGACAGGGAGTTCAGCCCCAGCATTTT. It codes for CASSEWRQGVQPQHF.

The chain employs TRBV14 and TRBJ2-1; 9 positions agree with TRBD2. This CDR3 is built from 15 residues. Germline trimming cut 5 bases from V and 3 bases from J; bases unmatched to any gene: 5. Germline CDR1 and CDR2: SGHDN and FVKESK. The CDR3 here is CASSLAGAFYNEQFF. The CDR3 region has the DNA TGTGCCAGCAGCTTAGCGGGAGCTTTCTACAATGAGCAGTTCTTC.

The table lists this clone with a few counts. The genes are TRBV19 and TRBJ2-7, with TRBD2 matching over 9 bases. After removal of 11 bases from V and 2 bases from J, the junction contained 7 bases not matched to a gene. Germline CDR1 LNHDA, CDR2 SQIVND (reference sequence). The CDR3 is 13 amino acids. The CDR3 DNA reads as TGTGCCGCCGGGGCTAGCGGGGCCTACGAGCAGTACTTC. Encoded protein: CAAGASGAYEQYF.

The V call is TRBV5-4, the J call TRBJ2-5; TRBD1 agrees at 8 bases. The CDR3 length is 15 residues. CDR1 is SGHNT, CDR2 YYREEE, per germline (reference sequence). J lost 2 bases, V lost 4 bases, and 7 bases had no gene match. CDR3: CASSRTGNRQETQYF. The CDR3 DNA is TGTGCCAGCAGCAGGACAGGGAACCGTCAAGAGACCCAGTACTTC.

The V and J genes are TRBV7-2 and TRBJ2-7; possible D gene TRBD2, 6 bases. V lost 6 bases, J lost 4 bases, and 19 bases lay in between. The CDR3 is made up of 15 amino acids. Per the germline V gene, CDR1 is SGHTA and CDR2 is FQGNSA. Here the CDR3 reads CASSPTGRDLYEQYF. CDR3 sequence (DNA): TGTGCCAGCAGTCCAACGGGGCGGGACCTGTACGAGCAGTACTTC.

J is TRBJ2-5 and V is TRBV7-7; 9 bases are a match to TRBD1. CDR1 SSHAT and CDR2 FNYEAQ come from the germline V gene (reference sequence). This CDR3 has 17 amino acids. After removal of 5 bases from V and 3 bases from J, the junction contained 13 bases not matched to a gene. The CDR3 DNA is TGTGCCAGCAGCCTACACAAACCGGACAGGGGTGAAGAGACCCAGTACTTC. It yields the protein CASSLHKPDRGEETQYF.

The V and J genes are TRBV13 and TRBJ2-7; TRBD1 aligns across 9 bases. The germline V gene has CDR1 PRHDT and CDR2 FYEKMQ (reference sequence). The CDR3 length is 15 residues. After removal of 5 bases from V and 4 bases from J, the junction contained 9 bases not matched to a gene. The CDR3 DNA reads as TGTGCCAGCAGCCCGGGGACAGGGACGAGGTACGAGCAGTACTTC. Its protein product is CASSPGTGTRYEQYF.